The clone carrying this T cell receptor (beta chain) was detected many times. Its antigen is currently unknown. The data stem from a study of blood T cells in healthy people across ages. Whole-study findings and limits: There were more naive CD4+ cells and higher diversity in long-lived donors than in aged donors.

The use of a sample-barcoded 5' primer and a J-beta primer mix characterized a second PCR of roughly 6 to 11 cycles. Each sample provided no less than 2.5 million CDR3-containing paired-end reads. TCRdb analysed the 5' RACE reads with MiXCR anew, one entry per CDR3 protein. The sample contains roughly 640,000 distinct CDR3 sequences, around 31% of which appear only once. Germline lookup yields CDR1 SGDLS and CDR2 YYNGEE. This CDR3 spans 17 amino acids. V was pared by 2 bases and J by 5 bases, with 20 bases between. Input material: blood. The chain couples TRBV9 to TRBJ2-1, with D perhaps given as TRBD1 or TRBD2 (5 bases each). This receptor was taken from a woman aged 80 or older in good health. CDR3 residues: CASSVPGKGRENNEQFF. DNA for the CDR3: TGTGCCAGCAGCGTTCCGGGGAAGGGGCGCGAAAACAATGAGCAGTTCTTC.